The next 26 T cell receptor beta chains were all read from a single sample in a study of blood T cells in healthy people across ages. With a J-beta primer mix and a sample-barcoded 5' primer, a second PCR ran about 7 to 12 cycles. TCRdb analysed the 5' RACE reads with MiXCR anew, one entry per CDR3 protein. Of 1.5 million or so distinct CDR3 sequences listed, around two fifths were seen once; the top ten hold roughly 7.9%. Sequenced: blood. Receptors were obtained from a woman in her late teens or twenties in good health.

Note on this clonotype: The junction differs from germline at one of its ends, possibly a read error. V usage is TRBV27 and J usage is TRBJ2-5, with D perhaps matching TRBD2 (5 bases). CDR1 and CDR2 from the germline V gene are MNHEY and SMNVEV (reference sequence). The CDR3 has 15 residues. CDR3 nucleotides: TGTGCCTGCAGTTTATCGCCCCTTAGAGGGGAGACCCAGTACTTC. Translated: CACSLSPLRGETQYF.

To note about this clonotype: Possible read error: a much larger clone is one base away. This chain uses TRBV10-3 with TRBJ1-2, with 8 bases that match TRBD1. Trimming at V came to 5 bases and at J to 8 bases, leaving 31 bases not matched to a gene. Germline V gene sequence: CDR1 ENHRY, CDR2 SYGVKD. This CDR3 region has 21 residues. The CDR3 nucleotides are TGTGCCATCAGTAAAGCCTTGTTGCCCGGGACAGGAGGGGGAAGTCGACGGGGCTACACCTTC. Amino acid sequence: CAISKALLPGTGGGSRRGYTF.

The chain joins TRBV29-1 to TRBJ2-3, with TRBD2 matching 7 bases. The CDR3 has 14 amino acids. Germline CDR1 is SQVTM and CDR2 is ANQGSEA. V was pared by 3 bases and J by 9 bases, with 12 bases of the junction left unmatched. As DNA, the CDR3 is TGCAGCGTTGACGGGATGGGGGGGACGGAGACGCAGTATTTT. It specifies CSVDGMGGTETQYF.

The genes are TRBV5-1 and TRBJ1-2, with 10 bases identical to TRBD1. Germline assignment: CDR1 SGHRS and CDR2 YFSETQ. This CDR3 spans 13 amino acids. The J segment lost 7 bases and the V segment lost 4 bases, leaving 4 bases of the junction unmatched. CDR3 coding DNA: TGCGCCAGCAGCATGGGACAGGGGTGTGGCTACACCTTC. Translation: CASSMGQGCGYTF.

This clonotype showed up just a few times. This sequence joins TRBV12-3 or TRBV12-4 and TRBJ2-4; D perhaps matches TRBD1 (6 bases). V was clipped by 4 bases and J by 8 bases, with 15 bases between them. The CDR3 extends over 14 amino acids. The chain's CDR3 is CASSSTEQGHIQYF. The CDR3 nucleotides read TGTGCCAGCAGTTCGACCGAACAGGGCCACATTCAGTACTTC.

This clonotype was recorded many times. The CDR3 region is CSARDSSGITDEQFF. CDR3 in DNA: TGCAGTGCTAGAGATAGTAGCGGGATCACGGATGAGCAGTTCTTC. The gene calls are TRBV20-1 and TRBJ2-1, with TRBD2 matching 8 bases. The germline V gene has CDR1 DFQATT and CDR2 SNEGSKA (reference sequence). The V gene end was trimmed by 0 bases and the J gene end by 8 bases; junction bases not matched to a gene: 9. The CDR3 loop spans 15 amino acids.

The gene calls are TRBV6-1 and TRBJ1-1; D gene ambiguous. Germline V gene data show CDR1 as MNHNS and CDR2 as SASEGT. This CDR3 region has 12 residues. V was clipped by 7 bases and J by 0 bases, with 6 bases between them. CDR3 protein: CASIGMNTEAFF. The CDR3 DNA reads as TGTGCCAGCATCGGAATGAACACTGAAGCTTTCTTT.

This clonotype was counted at least ten times. The CDR3 DNA reads as TGTGCCAGCAGTTTTACTAGCGGGGCTTACAATGAGCAGTTCTTC. This translates into CASSFTSGAYNEQFF. The chain carries TRBV27 and TRBJ2-1; 10 bases are shared with TRBD2. V was pared by 3 bases and J by 4 bases, with 3 bases of the junction left unmatched. The CDR3 length is 15 residues. The germline gives CDR1 MNHEY, CDR2 SMNVEV (reference sequence).

This sequence joins TRBV11-2 and TRBJ1-6, with unresolved D. This CDR3 contains 13 residues. Per the germline V gene, CDR1 is SGHAT and CDR2 is FQNNGV. Trimming pared 9 bases from V and 3 bases from J, leaving 9 bases between. CDR3 sequence reads: CASTSDYNSPLHF. DNA for the CDR3: TGTGCCAGTACCAGCGACTATAATTCACCCCTCCACTTT.

A few counts support this clonotype. This rearrangement joins TRBV21-1 to TRBJ1-2. TRBV21-1 corresponds to a pseudogene. The CDR3 contains 16 residues. The CDR3 DNA sequence: TGTGCCAGCAGTCCTGAAGACGGACGGTCCTCCTATGGCTACACCTTC. This gives the protein CASSPEDGRSSYGYTF.

The genes are TRBV3-1 and TRBJ2-3; 9 bases are a match to TRBD2. With V trimmed by 1 base and J by 2 bases, 4 bases remained unmatched. The germline CDR1 and CDR2 sequences are LGHDT and YNNKEL (reference sequence). The CDR3 is made up of 16 amino acids. The CDR3 coding sequence is TGTGCCAGCAGCCAAGGTAGCGGGGGATTCACAGATACGCAGTATTTT. Translated: CASSQGSGGFTDTQYF.

The chain combines TRBV28 with TRBJ2-1, with 8 bases fitting TRBD2. The length of the CDR3 is 15 residues. Unmatched junction bases numbered 11, after V lost 7 bases and J lost 6 bases. CDR1 is MDHEN, CDR2 SYDVKM, per germline. CDR3 in amino acids: CASTLSNGGANEQFF. CDR3 sequence (DNA): TGTGCCAGCACCCTCTCAAACGGGGGGGCCAATGAGCAGTTCTTC.

This chain connects TRBV30 to TRBJ1-2, with a tentative D call TRBD1 (6 bases). The V and J ends lost 1 base and 3 bases respectively, with 9 bases between them. CDR3 size: 13 residues. In germline, CDR1 is GTSNPN, CDR2 SVGIG (reference sequence). The CDR3 spells CAWSEGEYYGYTF. The CDR3 DNA sequence: TGTGCCTGGAGTGAGGGGGAGTACTATGGCTACACCTTC. The full variable domain, completed using reference TRBV30 and TRBJ1-2, is SQTIHQWPATLVQPVGSPLSLECTVEGTSNPNLYWYRQAAGRGLQLLFYSVGIGQISSEVPQNLSASRPQDRQFILSSKKLLLSDSGFYLCAWSEGEYYGYTFGSGTRLTVV.

The gene calls are TRBV12-3 or TRBV12-4 and TRBJ2-5; 8 nucleotides agree with TRBD2. The CDR3 contains 16 residues. The V segment lost 6 bases and the J segment 4 bases; nucleotides outside the gene matches: 13. In DNA, the CDR3 is TGTGCCAGCAGCCTCATACGGGGGGGACCCTTAGAGACCCAGTACTTC. Protein sequence: CASSLIRGGPLETQYF.

A few counts support this clonotype. This CDR3 reads CASSISGLDYNEQFF. CDR3 bases: TGTGCCAGCAGCATTAGCGGGTTAGACTACAATGAGCAGTTCTTC. This chain links TRBV9 with TRBJ2-1, with 7 bases that match TRBD2. CDR1 and CDR2 (germline): SGDLS, YYNGEE. CDR3 length: 15 residues. V shed 4 bases, J shed 3 bases, and the junction held 7 bases outside the gene matches.

V is TRBV4-1 and J is TRBJ1-5; D remains unclear. Germline CDR1 and CDR2: MGHRA and YSYEKL. Trimming shortened V by 1 base and J by 2 bases, and 12 bases separated the two germline ends. The CDR3 sequence is 16 residues long. CDR3: CASSQVVQDGNQPQHF. In nucleotides, the CDR3 is TGCGCCAGCAGCCAAGTCGTGCAGGACGGCAATCAGCCCCAGCATTTT.

The rearrangement links TRBV6-1 to TRBJ1-2; the D is unclear. V gave up 3 bases and J gave up 5 bases, with 22 bases separating them. Per germline, CDR1 MNHNS and CDR2 SASEGT. CDR3 length equals 17 residues. The DNA of the CDR3 is TGTGCCAGCAGTGAGGCCGGGTCGCCCCATCTTTCTTATGGCTACACCTTC. Its protein is CASSEAGSPHLSYGYTF.

In its sample, this clonotype was seen a few times. This CDR3 reads CASRYGDSDTQYF. The CDR3 DNA reads as TGTGCCAGCAGATACGGAGATTCAGATACGCAGTATTTT. The chain carries TRBV6-5 and TRBJ2-3; no clear D gene. Looked up from germline, CDR1 is MNHEY and CDR2 is SVGAGI. The CDR3 runs 13 residues. Trimming stripped 6 bases from V and 4 bases from J, with 11 bases between.

The genes are TRBV9 and TRBJ2-7, with D possibly matching TRBD1 (6 bases). The CDR3 consists of 16 residues. CDR1 SGDLS and CDR2 YYNGEE come from the germline V gene. V dropped 0 bases and J dropped 3 bases, with 16 bases sitting between them. This CDR3 is CASSVGQDSVFYEQYF. The CDR3 DNA follows: TGTGCCAGCAGCGTAGGTCAGGACAGCGTCTTCTACGAGCAGTACTTC.

The gene calls are TRBV20-1 and TRBJ2-5; 12 positions agree with TRBD2. The CDR3 loop spans 14 amino acids. Germline V lookup: CDR1 DFQATT, CDR2 SNEGSKA (reference sequence). DNA for the CDR3: TGCAGCCAACTAGCGGGGGGTACCGGGGAGACCCAGTACTTC. Translation: CSQLAGGTGETQYF.

This clonotype was observed a few times. The V gene is TRBV9, the J gene TRBJ1-4; D unclear. The V gene lost 4 bases and the J gene lost 4 bases, with 14 bases spanning the gap. Germline V gene data show CDR1 as SGDLS and CDR2 as YYNGEE. CDR3 length: 15 residues. Here the CDR3 reads CASSQGSKNNEKLFF. The CDR3 nucleotides read TGTGCCAGCAGCCAAGGAAGCAAAAATAATGAAAAACTGTTTTTT.

This clonotype has more than one count but fewer than ten. The chain is built from TRBV12-3 or TRBV12-4 and TRBJ2-1; 12 bases are a match to TRBD2. J was trimmed by 5 bases and V by 6 bases; bases with no gene match: 5. This CDR3 comprises 15 residues. The CDR3 spells CASRLRTSGDNEQFF. CDR3 sequence (DNA): TGTGCCAGCAGACTGCGGACTAGCGGGGACAATGAGCAGTTCTTC.

This clonotype was recorded a few times. The rearrangement joins TRBV20-1 to TRBJ1-2; 8 nucleotides match TRBD1. CDR1 is DFQATT and CDR2 is SNEGSKA in the germline V gene (reference sequence). The CDR3 covers 14 residues. V trimming: 0 bases; J trimming: 6 bases; junction bases outside the gene matches: 6. CDR3 residues: CSARDLDRVNGYTF. CDR3 coding DNA: TGCAGTGCTAGAGATTTGGACAGGGTGAATGGCTACACCTTC.

The J gene is TRBJ2-7, the V gene TRBV20-1; maybe TRBD1 (6 bases). Germline V gene sequence: CDR1 DFQATT, CDR2 SNEGSKA (reference sequence). The CDR3 sequence is 14 residues long. Trimming left V 5 bases short and J 3 bases short, with 17 bases between. CDR3 DNA: TGCAGTGCTCTCCCCCTGACAGGAAACTACGAGCAGTACTTC. This encodes CSALPLTGNYEQYF.

V gene TRBV20-1 combines with J gene TRBJ1-1; D remains unclear. The V end lost 3 bases, the J end lost 0 bases, and 8 bases lay between the germline ends. Germline CDR1 is DFQATT and CDR2 is SNEGSKA (reference sequence). The CDR3 totals 13 residues. The CDR3 sequence is CSASNLLNTEAFF. The CDR3 coding sequence is TGCAGTGCTAGTAACTTGTTGAACACTGAAGCTTTCTTT.

This sequence joins TRBV20-1 and TRBJ2-3; no clear D. This CDR3 has 10 amino acids. Per germline, CDR1 DFQATT and CDR2 SNEGSKA (reference sequence). The CDR3 protein is CSFDGTLQYF. In DNA, the CDR3 is TGCAGCTTCGACGGCACTTTGCAGTATTTT.